This is a list of T cell receptor beta chains from one sample in a study of T cells expressing NK-cell markers. TCRdb re-called the 5' RACE reads and gives one entry per CDR3 protein, without DNA. This sample carries 550,000 or so distinct CDR3 sequences, with approximately 3.6% going to the ten biggest clones. The sample taken for sequencing was blood T cells: a sorted CD56 or NKG2C T cell subset, CD4+ or CD8+ T cells, or bulk PBMC T cells (not recorded which). The source of these receptors is a man younger than 35 in good health. Both conserved end residues are part of each CDR3.

v_call	j_call	cdr3_length	cdr3_aa
TRBV5-5	TRBJ2-6	18	CASSIGKGLSSGANVLTF
TRBV4-3	TRBJ2-3	16	CASSQERTGATDTQYF
TRBV20-1	TRBJ1-2	12	CSAIPGFEGYTF
TRBV7-8	TRBJ2-1	13	CASSLDPGDEQFF
TRBV29-1	TRBJ1-2	13	CSVDRKSNYGYTF
TRBV9	TRBJ2-3	12	CASSAPTLGQYF
TRBV20-1	TRBJ2-1	15	CSATLGEGGYNEQFF
TRBV10-1	TRBJ2-1	15	CASSESASNYDEQFF
TRBV28	TRBJ2-7	16	CASSLNRREVFYEQYF
TRBV20-1	TRBJ2-7	18	CSAREPRGLAGGMYEQYF
TRBV7-6	TRBJ2-6	16	CASSLAPGSGANVLTF
TRBV29-1	TRBJ2-1	14	CSAGQLSSYNEQFF
TRBV4-2	TRBJ1-4	13	CASSQELNEKLFF
TRBV12-3/TRBV12-4	TRBJ2-2	13	CASGDRNTGELFF
TRBV5-1	TRBJ2-2	15	CASTMGTENTGELFF
TRBV20-1	TRBJ2-1	15	CSARRIAGNGNEQFF
TRBV4-3	TRBJ1-2	13	CASSQAQGFGYTF
TRBV5-4	TRBJ2-6	15	CASSSVNSGANVLTF
TRBV7-2	TRBJ2-4	13	CASSLGGSGRTDF
TRBV20-1	TRBJ2-2	14	CSARVGSGVGELFF
TRBV25-1	TRBJ1-1	15	CASSESTGEFSEAFF
TRBV5-8	TRBJ1-1	13	CASSLLAGVEAFF
TRBV4-3	TRBJ2-1	18	CASSQDFGQVGSYNEQFF
TRBV7-6	TRBJ1-1	15	CASSSRTDLNTEAFF
TRBV5-1	TRBJ2-1	15	CASLQGQGRYNEQFF
TRBV4-1	TRBJ2-3	15	CASTSLRDRQNTQYF
TRBV20-1	TRBJ2-7	14	CSASVAGAYYEQYF
TRBV29-1	TRBJ1-1	14	CSVEDPGTHTEAFF
TRBV15	TRBJ2-1	15	CATSREGSGSNEQFF
TRBV20-1	TRBJ2-1	15	CSAPTLAGGRDEQFF
TRBV24-1	TRBJ2-7	15	CATSDPGQGFYEQYF
TRBV5-4	TRBJ2-3	16	CASSLPVGRGADTQYF
TRBV7-6	TRBJ1-2	16	CASSLGRAGVGYGYTF
TRBV7-9	TRBJ1-2	14	CASRESGTQNGYTF
TRBV6-4	TRBJ1-6	15	CASSDLGRGRSPLHF
TRBV12-3/TRBV12-4	TRBJ2-5	13	CASSFKRGETQYF
TRBV7-8	TRBJ2-1	12	CASSLDPGEQFF
TRBV11-2	TRBJ2-5	18	CASSLVPGLAGVRETQYF
TRBV5-1	TRBJ2-2	20	CASSLWTGLTGGKNTGELFF
TRBV3-1	TRBJ2-3	17	CASSKQLAGGPLDTQYF
TRBV20-1	TRBJ2-4	13	CSAQTGAEGIQYF
TRBV5-1	TRBJ2-2	17	CASSLRASGTNTGELFF
TRBV4-1	TRBJ1-1	14	CASSPVGQAPEAFF
TRBV20-1	TRBJ2-3	15	CSAHNGGGVTDTQYF
TRBV6-5	TRBJ2-4	12	CASSYLGGYQYF
TRBV11-2	TRBJ1-2	13	CASSLDPLRGYTF
TRBV20-1	TRBJ2-7	15	CSARKSHGQSYEQYF
TRBV20-1	TRBJ2-1	15	CSPSPSGRAGNEQFF
TRBV3-1	TRBJ2-1	14	CASSDILAGDEQFF
TRBV20-1	TRBJ2-3	15	CSAPGTSGSTDTQYF
TRBV5-1	TRBJ2-7	13	CASSLIVSGEQYF
TRBV4-2	TRBJ1-2	13	CASSQVGATGYTF
TRBV12-3/TRBV12-4	TRBJ1-2	16	CASSLDPRGTGDGYTF